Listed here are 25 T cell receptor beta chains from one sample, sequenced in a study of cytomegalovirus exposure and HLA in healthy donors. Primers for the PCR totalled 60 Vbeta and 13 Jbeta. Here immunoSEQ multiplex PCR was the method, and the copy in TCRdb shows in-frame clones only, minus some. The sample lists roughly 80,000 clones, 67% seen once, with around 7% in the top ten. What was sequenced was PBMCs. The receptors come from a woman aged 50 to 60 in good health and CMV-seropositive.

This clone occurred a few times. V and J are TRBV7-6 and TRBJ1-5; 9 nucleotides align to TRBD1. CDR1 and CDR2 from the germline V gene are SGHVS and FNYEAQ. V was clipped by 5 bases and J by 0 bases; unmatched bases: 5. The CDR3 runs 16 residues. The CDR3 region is CASSTRTGDSNQPQHF. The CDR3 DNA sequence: TGTGCCAGCAGCACCCGGACAGGGGATAGCAATCAGCCCCAGCATTTT.

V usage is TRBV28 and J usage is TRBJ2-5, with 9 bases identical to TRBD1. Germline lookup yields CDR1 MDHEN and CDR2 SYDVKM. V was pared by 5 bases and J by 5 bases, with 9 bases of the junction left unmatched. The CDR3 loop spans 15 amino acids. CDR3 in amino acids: CASSPETGGAETQYF. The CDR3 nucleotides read TGTGCCAGCAGTCCGGAAACAGGGGGCGCGGAGACCCAGTACTTC.

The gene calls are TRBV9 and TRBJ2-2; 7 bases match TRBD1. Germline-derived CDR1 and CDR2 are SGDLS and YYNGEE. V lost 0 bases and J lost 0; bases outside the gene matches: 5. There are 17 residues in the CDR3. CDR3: CASSVAGTVANTGELFF. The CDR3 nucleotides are TGTGCCAGCAGCGTAGCCGGGACAGTCGCGAACACCGGGGAGCTGTTTTTT.

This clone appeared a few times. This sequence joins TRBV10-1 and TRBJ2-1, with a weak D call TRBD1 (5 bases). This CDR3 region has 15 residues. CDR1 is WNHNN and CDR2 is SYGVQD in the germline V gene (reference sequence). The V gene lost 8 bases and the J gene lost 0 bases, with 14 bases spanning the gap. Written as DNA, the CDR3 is TGCGCCAGCCCCTCAAGCGACAGCTCCTACAATGAGCAGTTCTTC. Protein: CASPSSDSSYNEQFF.

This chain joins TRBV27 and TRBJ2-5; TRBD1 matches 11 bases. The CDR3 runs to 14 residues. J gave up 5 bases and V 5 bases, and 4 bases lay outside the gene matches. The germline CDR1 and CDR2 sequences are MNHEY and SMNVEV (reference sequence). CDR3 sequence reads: CASSPGQGAETQYF. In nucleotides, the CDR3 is TGTGCCAGCAGTCCAGGACAGGGGGCGGAGACCCAGTACTTC.

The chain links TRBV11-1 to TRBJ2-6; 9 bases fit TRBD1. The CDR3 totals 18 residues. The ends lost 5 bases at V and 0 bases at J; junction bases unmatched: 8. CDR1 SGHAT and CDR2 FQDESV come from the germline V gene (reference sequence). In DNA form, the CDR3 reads TGTGCCAGCAGCCAAACCGGGACAGGGAGCTCTGGGGCCAACGTCCTGACTTTC. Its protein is CASSQTGTGSSGANVLTF.

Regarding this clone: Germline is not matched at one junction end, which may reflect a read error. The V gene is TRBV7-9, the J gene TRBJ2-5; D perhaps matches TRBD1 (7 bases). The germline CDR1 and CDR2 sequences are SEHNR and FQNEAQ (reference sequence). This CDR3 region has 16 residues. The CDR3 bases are TGTTCCAGCAGCTTAGGCCAGGGGGGAATTCAAGAGACCCAGTACTTC. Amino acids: CSSSLGQGGIQETQYF. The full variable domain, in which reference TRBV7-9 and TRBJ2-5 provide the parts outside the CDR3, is DTGVSQNPRHKITKRGQNVTFRCDPISEHNRLYWYRQTLGQGPEFLTYFQNEAQLEKSRLLSDRFSAERPKGSFSTLEIQRTEQGDSAMYLCSSSLGQGGIQETQYFGPGTRLLVL.

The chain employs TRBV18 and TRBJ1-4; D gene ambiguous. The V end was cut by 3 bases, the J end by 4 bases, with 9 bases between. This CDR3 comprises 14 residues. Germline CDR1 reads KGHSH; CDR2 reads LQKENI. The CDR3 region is CASSPRNRNEKLFF. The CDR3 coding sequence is TGTGCCAGCTCACCGCGGAATCGTAATGAAAAACTGTTTTTT.

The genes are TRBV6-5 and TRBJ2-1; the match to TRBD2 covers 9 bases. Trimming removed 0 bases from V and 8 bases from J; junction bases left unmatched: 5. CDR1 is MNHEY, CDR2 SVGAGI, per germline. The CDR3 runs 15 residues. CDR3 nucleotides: TGTGCCAGCAGTTACTCGACAGAGCGGGGGGATGAGCAGTTCTTC. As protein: CASSYSTERGDEQFF.

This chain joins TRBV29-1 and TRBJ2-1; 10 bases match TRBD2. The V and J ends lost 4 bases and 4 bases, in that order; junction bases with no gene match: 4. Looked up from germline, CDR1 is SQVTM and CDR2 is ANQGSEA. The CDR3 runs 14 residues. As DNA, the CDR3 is TGCAGCGTTGTGGGTAGCGGGGGGTACAATGAGCAGTTCTTC. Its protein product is CSVVGSGGYNEQFF.

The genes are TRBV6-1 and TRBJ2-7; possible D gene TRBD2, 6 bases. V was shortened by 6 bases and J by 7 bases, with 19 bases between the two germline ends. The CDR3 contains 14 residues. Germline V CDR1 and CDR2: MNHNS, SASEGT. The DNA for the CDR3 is TGTGCCAGCAGAGTCGTATCACGGGAGAGGGAGCAGTACTTC. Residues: CASRVVSREREQYF.

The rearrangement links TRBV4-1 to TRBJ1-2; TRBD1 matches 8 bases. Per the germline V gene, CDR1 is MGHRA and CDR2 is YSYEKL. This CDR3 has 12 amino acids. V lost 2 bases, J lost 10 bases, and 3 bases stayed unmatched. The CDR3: CASSQQTGDYTF. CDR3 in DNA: TGCGCCAGCAGCCAACAGACAGGGGACTACACCTTC.

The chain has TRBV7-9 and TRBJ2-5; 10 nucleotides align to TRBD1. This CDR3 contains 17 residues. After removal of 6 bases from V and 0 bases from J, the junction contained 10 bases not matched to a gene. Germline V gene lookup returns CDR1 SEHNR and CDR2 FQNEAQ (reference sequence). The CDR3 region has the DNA TGTGCCAGCAGACCCCGGGACAGGGGTCGGTACCAAGAGACCCAGTACTTC. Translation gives CASRPRDRGRYQETQYF.

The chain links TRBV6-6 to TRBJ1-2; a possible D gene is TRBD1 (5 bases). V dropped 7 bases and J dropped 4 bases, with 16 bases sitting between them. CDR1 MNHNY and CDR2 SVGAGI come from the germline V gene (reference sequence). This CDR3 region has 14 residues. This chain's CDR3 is CASILGEGLYGYTF. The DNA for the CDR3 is TGTGCCAGCATTCTAGGGGAGGGGCTCTATGGCTACACCTTC.

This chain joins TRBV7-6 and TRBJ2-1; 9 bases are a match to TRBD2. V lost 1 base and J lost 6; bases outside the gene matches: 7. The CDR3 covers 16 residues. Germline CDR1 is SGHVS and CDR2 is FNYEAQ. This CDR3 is CASSLEGGGASNEQFF. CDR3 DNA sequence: TGTGCCAGCAGCTTAGAGGGCGGGGGGGCCAGCAATGAGCAGTTCTTC.

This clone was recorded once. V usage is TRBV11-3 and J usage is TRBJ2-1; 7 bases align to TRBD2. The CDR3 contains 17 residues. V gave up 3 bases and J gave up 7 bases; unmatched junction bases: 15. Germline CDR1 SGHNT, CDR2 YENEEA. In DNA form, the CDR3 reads TGTGCCAGCAGCTTGGGAGGGTCGGGATCTCTCGGTAATGAGCAGTTCTTC. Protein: CASSLGGSGSLGNEQFF.

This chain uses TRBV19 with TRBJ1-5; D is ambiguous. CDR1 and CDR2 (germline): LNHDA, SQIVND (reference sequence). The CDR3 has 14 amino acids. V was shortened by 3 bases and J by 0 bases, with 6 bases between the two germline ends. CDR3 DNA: TGTGCCAGTAGTATCAGGAATAGCAATCAGCCCCAGCATTTT. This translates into CASSIRNSNQPQHF.

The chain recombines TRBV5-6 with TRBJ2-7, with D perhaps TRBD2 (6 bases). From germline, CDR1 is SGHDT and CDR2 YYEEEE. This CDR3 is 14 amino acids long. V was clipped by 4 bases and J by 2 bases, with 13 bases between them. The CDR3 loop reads CASSPYGGAYEQYV. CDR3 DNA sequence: TGTGCCAGCAGCCCGTACGGGGGAGCCTACGAGCAGTACGTC.

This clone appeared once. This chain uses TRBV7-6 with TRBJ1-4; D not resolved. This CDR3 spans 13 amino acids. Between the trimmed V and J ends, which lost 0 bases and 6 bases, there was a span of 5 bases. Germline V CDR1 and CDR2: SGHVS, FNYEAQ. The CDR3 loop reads CASSLAVYEKLFF. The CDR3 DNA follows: TGTGCCAGCAGCTTAGCCGTCTATGAAAAACTGTTTTTT. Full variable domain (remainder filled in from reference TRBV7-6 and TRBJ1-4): GAGVSQSPRYKVTKRGQDVALRCDPISGHVSLYWYRQALGQGPEFLTYFNYEAQQDKSGLPNDRFSAERPEGSISTLTIQRTEQRDSAMYRCASSLAVYEKLFFGSGTQLSVL.

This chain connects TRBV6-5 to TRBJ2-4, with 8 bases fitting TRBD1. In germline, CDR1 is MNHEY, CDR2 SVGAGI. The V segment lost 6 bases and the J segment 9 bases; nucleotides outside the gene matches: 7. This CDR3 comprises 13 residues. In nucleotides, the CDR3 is TGTGCCAGCAGCCCAGGGGACAGGAGCATTCAGTACTTC. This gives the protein CASSPGDRSIQYF.

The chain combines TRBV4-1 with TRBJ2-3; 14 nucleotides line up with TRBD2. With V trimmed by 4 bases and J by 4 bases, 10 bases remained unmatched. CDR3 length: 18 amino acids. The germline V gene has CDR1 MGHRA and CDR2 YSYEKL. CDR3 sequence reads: CASSLLGLAGGSADTQYF. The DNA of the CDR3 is TGCGCCAGCAGCCTCCTTGGACTAGCGGGGGGATCAGCAGATACGCAGTATTTT.

The CDR3 spells CASSSSSGDQETQYF. The CDR3 region has the DNA TGTGCCAGCAGCTCCTCGAGCGGGGACCAAGAGACCCAGTACTTC. The chain uses TRBV11-3 and TRBJ2-5, with 7 bases aligning to TRBD2. The CDR3 consists of 15 residues. Germline trimming cut 4 bases from V and 0 bases from J; bases unmatched to any gene: 5. Germline-derived CDR1 and CDR2 are SGHNT and YENEEA. The whole variable domain, remainder taken from reference TRBV11-3 and TRBJ2-5, is EAGVVQSPRYKIIEKKQPVAFWCNPISGHNTLYWYLQNLGQGPELLIRYENEEAVDDSQLPKDRFSAERLKGVDSTLKIQPAELGDSAVYLCASSSSSGDQETQYFGPGTRLLVL.

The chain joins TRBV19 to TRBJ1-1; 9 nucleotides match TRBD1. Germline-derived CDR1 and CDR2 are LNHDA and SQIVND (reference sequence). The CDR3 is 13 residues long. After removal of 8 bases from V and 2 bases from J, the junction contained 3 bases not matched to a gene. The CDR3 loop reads CASSTGGNTEAFF. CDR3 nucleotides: TGTGCCAGTTCTACAGGGGGCAACACTGAAGCTTTCTTT. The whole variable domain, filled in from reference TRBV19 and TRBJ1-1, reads DGGITQSPKYLFRKEGQNVTLSCEQNLNHDAMYWYRQDPGQGLRLIYYSQIVNDFQKGDIAEGYSVSREKKESFPLTVTSAQKNPTAFYLCASSTGGNTEAFFGQGTRLTVV.

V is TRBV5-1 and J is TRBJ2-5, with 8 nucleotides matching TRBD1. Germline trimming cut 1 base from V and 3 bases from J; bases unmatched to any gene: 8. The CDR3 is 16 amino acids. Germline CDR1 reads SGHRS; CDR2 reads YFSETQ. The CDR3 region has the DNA TGCGCCAGCAGCTTGACTTGGACAGGGAACAAAGAGACCCAGTACTTC. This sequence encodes CASSLTWTGNKETQYF. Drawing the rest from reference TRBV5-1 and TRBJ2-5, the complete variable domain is KAGVTQTPRYLIKTRGQQVTLSCSPISGHRSVSWYQQTPGQGLQFLFEYFSETQRNKGNFPGRFSGRQFSNSRSEMNVSTLELGDSALYLCASSLTWTGNKETQYFGPGTRLLVL.

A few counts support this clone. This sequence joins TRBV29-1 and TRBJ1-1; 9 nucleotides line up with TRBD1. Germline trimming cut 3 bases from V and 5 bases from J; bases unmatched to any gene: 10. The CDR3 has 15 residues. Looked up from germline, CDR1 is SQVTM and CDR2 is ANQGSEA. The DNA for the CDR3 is TGCAGCGTTGATGAAGGGACAGGGTTTGTAACTGAAGCTTTCTTT. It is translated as CSVDEGTGFVTEAFF.